These 25 T cell receptor beta chains share one sample of origin, sequenced in a study of blood T cells in healthy people across ages. A J-beta primer mix and a sample-barcoded 5' primer were used in a second PCR of roughly 6 to 12 cycles. TCRdb recomputed calls from the 5' RACE reads with MiXCR, one row per CDR3 protein. The sample shows about 1.4 million distinct CDR3 sequences, roughly 64% of them seen only once. The specimen was blood. Every receptor here comes from a man aged 18-30 years in good health.

The V and J genes are TRBV4-2 and TRBJ1-6, with 7 bases matching TRBD1. The germline V gene has CDR1 LGHNA and CDR2 YNFKEQ. The trim removed 1 base at V and 6 bases at J, leaving 6 bases unmatched. The CDR3 length is 16 residues. The CDR3 region has the DNA TGTGCCAGCAGCCAAGCCCGGGACAGCTCTAATTCACCCCTCCACTTT. Translated: CASSQARDSSNSPLHF.

The gene calls are TRBV12-3 or TRBV12-4 and TRBJ2-5; TRBD1 is a possible D gene (6 bases). This CDR3 has 13 residues. Trimming removed 6 bases at V and 4 bases at J, with 12 bases between. The CDR3 sequence: CASRSTGLETQYF. CDR3 coding DNA: TGTGCCAGCAGATCTACAGGGCTAGAGACCCAGTACTTC.

The chain couples TRBV20-1 to TRBJ2-3; D is possibly TRBD2 (6 bases). From germline, CDR1 is DFQATT and CDR2 SNEGSKA (reference sequence). V lost 6 bases and J 2 bases, leaving 9 bases between the germline ends. CDR3 length: 12 residues. Here the CDR3 reads CSAEGHTDTQYF. Here the CDR3 DNA reads TGCAGTGCGGAGGGGCACACAGATACGCAGTATTTT.

The V gene is TRBV5-1, the J gene TRBJ1-4, with D unresolved. V was shortened by 4 bases and J by 2 bases, with 15 bases between the two germline ends. The CDR3 sequence is 16 residues long. Germline CDR1 is SGHRS and CDR2 is YFSETQ. CDR3 protein: CASSQSPRRTNEKLFF. The CDR3 DNA follows: TGCGCCAGCAGCCAGTCGCCTCGGAGGACTAATGAAAAACTGTTTTTT.

This clonotype was detected once. The chain recombines TRBV11-2 with TRBJ2-3; 13 bases are shared with TRBD2. CDR3 size: 15 residues. The J segment lost 8 bases and the V segment lost 5 bases, leaving 7 bases of the junction unmatched. In germline, CDR1 is SGHAT, CDR2 FQNNGV. CDR3 in DNA: TGTGCCAGCAGCCAAACTAGCGGGGGGGCCGGTACGCAGTATTTT. This translates into CASSQTSGGAGTQYF.

The rearrangement uses TRBV4-1 and TRBJ1-5, with a weak D call TRBD1 (6 bases). The CDR3 consists of 16 residues. Germline CDR1 is MGHRA and CDR2 is YSYEKL. V was pared by 0 bases and J by 5 bases, with 14 bases between. The CDR3 sequence is CASSQEGHRDYQPQHF. The CDR3 nucleotides are TGCGCCAGCAGCCAAGAGGGGCACAGGGACTATCAGCCCCAGCATTTT.

The V gene is TRBV10-3, the J gene TRBJ2-5; 8 bases map to TRBD2. The length of the CDR3 is 18 residues. Germline V lookup: CDR1 ENHRY, CDR2 SYGVKD. V was clipped by 4 bases and J by 5 bases; unmatched bases: 18. The CDR3 region has the DNA TGTGCCATCAGTGGCCGAGGGATAGCGGGGCGGTATGTGGAGACCCAGTACTTC. Encoded protein: CAISGRGIAGRYVETQYF.

The V and J genes are TRBV20-1 and TRBJ1-2; TRBD1 aligns across 8 bases. This CDR3 is built from 16 residues. Per germline, CDR1 DFQATT and CDR2 SNEGSKA (reference sequence). V shed 5 bases and J 0 bases; nucleotides not matched to a gene: 11. The CDR3 DNA follows: TGCAGTGCTCCTGTACGACAGGGACAGGCTAACTATGGCTACACCTTC. This sequence encodes CSAPVRQGQANYGYTF.

The chain recombines TRBV29-1 with TRBJ2-1; 14 bases match TRBD2. Germline V CDR1 and CDR2: SQVTM, ANQGSEA. With 3 bases clipped from V and 7 bases from J, the junction kept 8 bases outside the gene matches. This CDR3 is built from 16 residues. CDR3 DNA: TGCAGCGTTGAGAGGACTAGCGGGAGGAATGTGAATGAGCAGTTCTTC. It encodes CSVERTSGRNVNEQFF.

This clonotype came up a few times. V and J are TRBV29-1 and TRBJ1-1; 7 bases align to TRBD1. The CDR3 extends over 13 amino acids. J was trimmed by 5 bases and V by 4 bases; bases with no gene match: 7. Germline-derived CDR1 and CDR2 are SQVTM and ANQGSEA. CDR3 loop: CSVGGDRATEAFF. The CDR3 nucleotides read TGCAGCGTTGGGGGTGACAGGGCGACTGAAGCTTTCTTT.

This clonotype came up a few times. This chain uses TRBV27 with TRBJ2-5; 7 positions match TRBD1. J gave up 5 bases and V 8 bases, and 11 bases lay outside the gene matches. The CDR3 extends over 14 amino acids. Germline CDR1 MNHEY, CDR2 SMNVEV (reference sequence). The CDR3 DNA is TGTGCCAGCGGGAACAGGGGCTGGTCGGAGACCCAGTACTTC. This gives the protein CASGNRGWSETQYF.

The chain is built from TRBV12-3 or TRBV12-4 and TRBJ2-3; 7 bases are a match to TRBD2. V shed 5 bases and J 2 bases; nucleotides not matched to a gene: 19. CDR3 size: 19 residues. The CDR3 nucleotides read TGTGCCAGCAGTCCCATGGAAATACCTAGCGGAGAAAACACAGATACGCAGTATTTT. Encoded protein: CASSPMEIPSGENTDTQYF.

In the case of this clonotype: One end of the junction fails to match germline, which may point to a read error. This chain connects TRBV27 to TRBJ1-2, with D uncertain. The CDR3 covers 14 residues. Germline CDR1 is MNHEY and CDR2 is SMNVEV (reference sequence). The CDR3 DNA reads as TGTGCCAGCAATTTAAGCGGCCGGTTCTATGGCTACACCTTC. It yields the protein CASNLSGRFYGYTF.

Points on this clonotype: A read error may produce the germline difference seen at one junction end. The V and J genes are TRBV6-5 and TRBJ2-1, with 9 positions matching TRBD2. The germline V gene has CDR1 MNHEY and CDR2 SVGAGI. CDR3 length: 19 residues. DNA of the CDR3: TGTGCCAGCAGTAACTCAGACCTGGACTTAGCGGGAGAGTACAATGAGCAGTTCTTC. Its protein is CASSNSDLDLAGEYNEQFF.

The genes are TRBV6-5 and TRBJ1-6; the match to TRBD1 covers 7 bases. Losses at the gene ends were 8 bases for V and 9 bases for J; bases not matched to a gene: 4. Germline values: CDR1 MNHEY, CDR2 SVGAGI. The CDR3 runs to 12 residues. The CDR3 region has the DNA TGTGCCAGCGTGACAGGGTCTTCACCCCTCCACTTT. It encodes CASVTGSSPLHF.

The V and J genes are TRBV25-1 and TRBJ1-5; D ambiguous. The CDR3 totals 15 residues. V lost 6 bases and J lost 0, with 12 bases in between. Germline V gene lookup returns CDR1 MGHDK and CDR2 SYGVNS. CDR3 coding DNA: TGTGCCAGCAGCCCGGGTAACTATAGCAATCAGCCCCAGCATTTT. The encoded protein is CASSPGNYSNQPQHF.

The V gene is TRBV9, the J gene TRBJ2-7; unclear D gene. CDR1 and CDR2 from the germline V gene are SGDLS and YYNGEE. CDR3 length: 15 residues. Trimming removed 0 bases at V and 3 bases at J, with 13 bases between. Written as DNA, the CDR3 is TGTGCCAGCAGCGTAGCGTTAGGATGGGTCTACGAGCAGTACTTC. Its translation: CASSVALGWVYEQYF.

This clonotype was detected a few times. V usage is TRBV2 and J usage is TRBJ2-1; 12 bases fit TRBD2. After removal of 7 bases from V and 7 bases from J, the junction contained 2 bases not matched to a gene. Germline V gene sequence: CDR1 SNHLY, CDR2 FYNNEI. This CDR3 is 13 amino acids long. CDR3 coding DNA: TGTGCCAGCATCGGGACTAGCGGGAATGAGCAGTTCTTC. It translates to CASIGTSGNEQFF. The full variable domain, with the rest looked up from reference TRBV2 and TRBJ2-1, is EPEVTQTPSHQVTQMGQEVILRCVPISNHLYFYWYRQILGQKVEFLVSFYNNEISEKSEIFDDQFSVERPDGSNFTLKIRSTKLEDSAMYFCASIGTSGNEQFFGPGTRLTVL.

The sample holds a few counts of this clonotype. This chain links TRBV6-6 with TRBJ2-5; D is undetermined. With 5 bases removed from V and 5 bases from J, the gap between germline ends came to 15 bases. The CDR3 contains 14 residues. The germline V gene encodes CDR1 MNHNY and CDR2 SVGAGI (reference sequence). Here the CDR3 DNA reads TGTGCCAGCAGTGTCCTGGGCCACGGTGAGACCCAGTACTTC. Translated, it gives CASSVLGHGETQYF.

The chain joins TRBV12-3 or TRBV12-4 to TRBJ2-7; TRBD2 matches at 8 bases. CDR3 size: 15 residues. J was trimmed by 7 bases and V by 4 bases; bases with no gene match: 12. The CDR3, as DNA: TGTGCCAGCAGTTCTTGGACTAGCACCTACAATGAGCAGTACTTC. The encoded protein is CASSSWTSTYNEQYF.

The V call is TRBV6-2 or TRBV6-3, the J call TRBJ2-7, with no clear D. This CDR3 spans 12 amino acids. Germline values: CDR1 MNHEY, CDR2 SVGEGT. V was trimmed by 6 bases and J by 6 bases, leaving 12 bases between them. The CDR3 DNA follows: TGTGCCAGCAGGGGCGAGCTCGCCGAGCAGTACTTC. Its translation is CASRGELAEQYF.

This clonotype was detected a few times. The chain uses TRBV24-1 and TRBJ2-3; D is perhaps TRBD2 (6 bases). Germline V CDR1 and CDR2: KGHDR, SFDVKD. Trimming took off 4 bases at V and 6 bases at J, with 13 bases between the two ends. This CDR3 spans 14 amino acids. CDR3 residues: CATSDSGEVDTQYF. The CDR3 DNA reads TGTGCCACCAGTGACTCCGGGGAGGTGGATACGCAGTATTTT.

The chain has TRBV4-1 and TRBJ2-3; D might be TRBD2 (6 bases). From germline, CDR1 is MGHRA and CDR2 YSYEKL. This CDR3 is built from 15 residues. V was pared by 8 bases and J by 1 base, with 16 bases between. The CDR3 DNA sequence: TGCGCCAGCCGGACCCAAGCGGGTGGCACAGATACGCAGTATTTT. Translating it yields CASRTQAGGTDTQYF.

The chain is built from TRBV6-5 and TRBJ1-6; D remains unclear. Trimming left V 4 bases short and J 5 bases short, with 6 bases between. CDR1 and CDR2 (germline): MNHEY, SVGAGI. CDR3 length equals 13 residues. CDR3 nucleotide sequence: TGTGCCAGCAGTTCCGCACATAATTCACCCCTCCACTTT. Protein: CASSSAHNSPLHF.

The J gene is TRBJ2-4, the V gene TRBV5-1; D gene uncertain. The CDR3 extends over 15 amino acids. Germline loops: CDR1 SGHRS, CDR2 YFSETQ. The V end was cut by 0 bases, the J end by 8 bases, with 15 bases between. The chain's CDR3 is CASSLAGGREDIQYF. The CDR3 DNA follows: TGCGCCAGCAGCTTGGCCGGCGGAAGGGAAGACATTCAGTACTTC.